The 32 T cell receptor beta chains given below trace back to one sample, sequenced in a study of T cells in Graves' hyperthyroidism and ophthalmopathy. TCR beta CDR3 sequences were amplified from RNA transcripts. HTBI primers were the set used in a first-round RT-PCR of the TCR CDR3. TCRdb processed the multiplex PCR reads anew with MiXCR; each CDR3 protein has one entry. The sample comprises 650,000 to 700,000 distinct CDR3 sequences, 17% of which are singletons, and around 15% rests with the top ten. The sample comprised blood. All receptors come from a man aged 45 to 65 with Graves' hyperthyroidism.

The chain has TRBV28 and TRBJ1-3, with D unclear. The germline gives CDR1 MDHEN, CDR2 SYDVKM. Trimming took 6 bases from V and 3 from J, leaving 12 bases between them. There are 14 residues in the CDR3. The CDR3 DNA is TGTGCCAGCAGCCCCACCCAGCTTGGAAACACCATATATTTT. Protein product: CASSPTQLGNTIYF.

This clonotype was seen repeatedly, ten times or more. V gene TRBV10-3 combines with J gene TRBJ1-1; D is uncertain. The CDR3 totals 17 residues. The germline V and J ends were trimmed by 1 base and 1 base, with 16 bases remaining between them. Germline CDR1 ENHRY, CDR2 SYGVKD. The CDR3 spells CAISEYNRGSANTEAFF. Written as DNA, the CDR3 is TGTGCCATCAGTGAGTATAATCGAGGATCAGCGAACACTGAAGCTTTCTTT.

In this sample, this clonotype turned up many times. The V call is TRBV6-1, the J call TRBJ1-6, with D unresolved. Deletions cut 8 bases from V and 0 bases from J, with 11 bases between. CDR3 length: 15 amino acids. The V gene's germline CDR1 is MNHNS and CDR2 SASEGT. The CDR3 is CASGGGSSYNSPLHF. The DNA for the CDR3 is TGTGCCAGCGGCGGAGGGAGCTCCTATAATTCACCCCTCCACTTT.

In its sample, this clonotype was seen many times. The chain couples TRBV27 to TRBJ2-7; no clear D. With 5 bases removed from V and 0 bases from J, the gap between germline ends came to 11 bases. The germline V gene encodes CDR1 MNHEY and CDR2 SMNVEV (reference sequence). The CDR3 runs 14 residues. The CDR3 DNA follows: TGTGCCAGCAGTATGGAGTCTGACTCCTACGAGCAGTACTTC. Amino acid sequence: CASSMESDSYEQYF.

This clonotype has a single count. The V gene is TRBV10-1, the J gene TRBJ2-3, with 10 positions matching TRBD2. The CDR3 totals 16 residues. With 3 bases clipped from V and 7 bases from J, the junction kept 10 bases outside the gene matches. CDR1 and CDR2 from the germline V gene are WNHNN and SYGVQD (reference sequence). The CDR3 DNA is TGCGCCAGCAGTGACGTTTCTAGCGGGAGTTACCATACGCAGTATTTT. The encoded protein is CASSDVSSGSYHTQYF.

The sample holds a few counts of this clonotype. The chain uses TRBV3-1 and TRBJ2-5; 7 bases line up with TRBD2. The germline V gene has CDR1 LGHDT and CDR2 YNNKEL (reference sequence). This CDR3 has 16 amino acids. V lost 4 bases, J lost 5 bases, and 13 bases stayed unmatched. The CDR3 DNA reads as TGTGCCAGCAGCCGGGAACGAGGCGGGAGTGACGAGACCCAGTACTTC. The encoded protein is CASSRERGGSDETQYF.

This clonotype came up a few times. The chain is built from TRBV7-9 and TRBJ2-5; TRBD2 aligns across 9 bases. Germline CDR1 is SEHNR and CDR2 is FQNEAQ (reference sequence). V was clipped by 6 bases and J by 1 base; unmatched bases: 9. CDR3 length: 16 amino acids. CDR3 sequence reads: CASSLRLADFQETQYF. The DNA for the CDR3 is TGTGCCAGCAGTCTTCGACTAGCGGACTTCCAAGAGACCCAGTACTTC.

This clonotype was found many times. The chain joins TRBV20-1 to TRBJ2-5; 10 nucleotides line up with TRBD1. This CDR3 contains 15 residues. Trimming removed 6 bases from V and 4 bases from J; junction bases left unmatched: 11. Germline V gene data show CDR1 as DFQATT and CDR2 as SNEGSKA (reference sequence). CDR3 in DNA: TGCAGTGCCAACCACCCGGGACAGGGGATAGAGACCCAGTACTTC. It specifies CSANHPGQGIETQYF.

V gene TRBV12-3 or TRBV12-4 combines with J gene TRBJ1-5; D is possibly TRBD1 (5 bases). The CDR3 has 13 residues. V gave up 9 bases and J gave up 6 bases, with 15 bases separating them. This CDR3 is CASKEQAGQPQHF. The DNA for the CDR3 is TGTGCCAGTAAGGAACAGGCAGGTCAGCCCCAGCATTTT.

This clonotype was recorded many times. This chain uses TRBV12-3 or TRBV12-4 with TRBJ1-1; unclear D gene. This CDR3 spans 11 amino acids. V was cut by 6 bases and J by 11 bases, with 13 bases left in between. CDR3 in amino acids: CASSRALDAFF. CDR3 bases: TGTGCCAGCAGCCGAGCCCTTGACGCTTTCTTT.

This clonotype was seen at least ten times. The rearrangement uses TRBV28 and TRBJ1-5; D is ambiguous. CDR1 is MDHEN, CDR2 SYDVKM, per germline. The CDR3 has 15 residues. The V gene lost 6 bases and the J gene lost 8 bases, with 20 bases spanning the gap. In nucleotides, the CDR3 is TGTGCCAGCAGAAACTCCTCGGCTCCCGTAAAGCCCCAGCATTTT. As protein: CASRNSSAPVKPQHF.

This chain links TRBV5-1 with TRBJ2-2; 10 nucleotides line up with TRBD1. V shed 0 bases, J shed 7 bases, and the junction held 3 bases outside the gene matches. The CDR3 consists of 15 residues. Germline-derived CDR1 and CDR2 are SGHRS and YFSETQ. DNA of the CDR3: TGCGCCAGCAGCTTGGGGGACAGGGGTCACGGGGAGCTGTTTTTT. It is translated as CASSLGDRGHGELFF. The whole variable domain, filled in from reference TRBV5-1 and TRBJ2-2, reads KAGVTQTPRYLIKTRGQQVTLSCSPISGHRSVSWYQQTPGQGLQFLFEYFSETQRNKGNFPGRFSGRQFSNSRSEMNVSTLELGDSALYLCASSLGDRGHGELFFGEGSRLTVL.

The CDR3 DNA reads TGCGCCAGCAGCTGGACTAGCGGGAGTATAAGTGAGCAGTTCTTC. This gives the protein CASSWTSGSISEQFF. This chain connects TRBV5-1 to TRBJ2-1; 13 nucleotides agree with TRBD2. J lost 9 bases, V lost 3 bases, and 6 bases had no gene match. Per germline, CDR1 SGHRS and CDR2 YFSETQ. The CDR3 contains 15 residues.

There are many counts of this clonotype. CDR3 residues: CASSLLAGGSNEQFF. The CDR3 bases are TGCGCCAGCAGCTTGTTAGCGGGTGGAAGCAATGAGCAGTTCTTC. The chain uses TRBV5-1 and TRBJ2-1, with TRBD2 identical over 7 bases. V shed 1 base, J shed 6 bases, and the junction held 7 bases outside the gene matches. Germline CDR1 is SGHRS and CDR2 is YFSETQ. CDR3 size: 15 residues.

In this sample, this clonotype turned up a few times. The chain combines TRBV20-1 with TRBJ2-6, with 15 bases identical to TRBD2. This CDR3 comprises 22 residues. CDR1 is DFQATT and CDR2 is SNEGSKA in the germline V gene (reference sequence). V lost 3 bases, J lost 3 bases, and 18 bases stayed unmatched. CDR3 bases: TGCAGTGCTAGGAGTACAGCGGGGGGACTAGCGGGAGGTCGAGGTGGGGCCAACGTCCTGACTTTC. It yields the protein CSARSTAGGLAGGRGGANVLTF.

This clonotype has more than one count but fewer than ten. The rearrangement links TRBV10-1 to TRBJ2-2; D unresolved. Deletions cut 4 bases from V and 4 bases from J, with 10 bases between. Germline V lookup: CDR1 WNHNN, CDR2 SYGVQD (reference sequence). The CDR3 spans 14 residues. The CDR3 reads CASSGADFTGELFF. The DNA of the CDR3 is TGCGCCAGCAGTGGGGCGGATTTCACCGGGGAGCTGTTTTTT.

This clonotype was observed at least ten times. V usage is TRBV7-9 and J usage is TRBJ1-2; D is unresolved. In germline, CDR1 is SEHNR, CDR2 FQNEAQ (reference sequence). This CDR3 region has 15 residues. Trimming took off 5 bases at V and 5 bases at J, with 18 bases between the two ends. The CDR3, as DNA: TGTGCCAGCAGCCCCCAGCCCGGTCCGGGGTATGGCTACACCTTC. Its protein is CASSPQPGPGYGYTF.

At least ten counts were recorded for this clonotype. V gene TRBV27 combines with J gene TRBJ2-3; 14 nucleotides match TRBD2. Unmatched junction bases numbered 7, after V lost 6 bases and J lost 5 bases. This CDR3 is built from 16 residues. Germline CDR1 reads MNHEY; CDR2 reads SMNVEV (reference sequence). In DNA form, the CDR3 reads TGTGCCAGCAGCCAGACTAGCGGGAGGGCAGGAGATACGCAGTATTTT. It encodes CASSQTSGRAGDTQYF.

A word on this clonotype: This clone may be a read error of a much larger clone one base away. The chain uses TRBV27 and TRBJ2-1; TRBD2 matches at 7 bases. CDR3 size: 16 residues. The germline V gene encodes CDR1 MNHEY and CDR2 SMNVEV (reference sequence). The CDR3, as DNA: TGTGCCAGCAGTTCCAACGGGAGGTGGTCCTACAATGGGCAGTTCTTC. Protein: CASSSNGRWSYNGQFF.

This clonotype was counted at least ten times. As DNA, the CDR3 is TGTGCCAGCAGTTCCGGGACTAGCGGGGAATACAATGAGCAGTTCTTC. The encoded protein is CASSSGTSGEYNEQFF. The chain uses TRBV27 and TRBJ2-1, with TRBD2 matching 13 bases. J lost 4 bases, V lost 4 bases, and 4 bases had no gene match. CDR1 is MNHEY, CDR2 SMNVEV, per germline (reference sequence). CDR3 length: 16 amino acids.

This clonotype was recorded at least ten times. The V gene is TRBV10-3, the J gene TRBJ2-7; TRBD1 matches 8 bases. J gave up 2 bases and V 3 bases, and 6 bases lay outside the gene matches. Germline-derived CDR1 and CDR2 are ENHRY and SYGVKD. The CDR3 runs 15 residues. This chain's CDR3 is CAISDTGGYTYEQYF. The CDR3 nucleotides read TGTGCCATCAGTGATACAGGGGGATACACCTACGAGCAGTACTTC.

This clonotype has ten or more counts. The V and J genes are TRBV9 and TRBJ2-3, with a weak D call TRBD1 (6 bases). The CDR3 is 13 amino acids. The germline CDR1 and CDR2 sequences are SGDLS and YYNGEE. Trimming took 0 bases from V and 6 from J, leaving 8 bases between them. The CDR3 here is CASSVGGPDTQYF. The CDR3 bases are TGTGCCAGCAGCGTAGGGGGGCCCGATACGCAGTATTTT.

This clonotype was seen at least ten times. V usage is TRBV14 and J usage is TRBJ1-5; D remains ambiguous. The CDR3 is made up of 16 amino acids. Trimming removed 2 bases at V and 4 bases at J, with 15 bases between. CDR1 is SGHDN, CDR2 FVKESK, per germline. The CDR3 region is CASSQRSKTGNQPQHF. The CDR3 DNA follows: TGTGCCAGCAGCCAACGTTCGAAAACCGGAAATCAGCCCCAGCATTTT.

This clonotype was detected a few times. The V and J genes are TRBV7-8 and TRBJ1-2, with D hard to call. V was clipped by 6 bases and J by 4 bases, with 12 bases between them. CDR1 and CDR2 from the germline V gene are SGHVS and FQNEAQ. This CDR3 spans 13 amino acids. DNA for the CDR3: TGTGCCAGCAGGGGGTTAGGATCCTATGGCTACACCTTC. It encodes CASRGLGSYGYTF.

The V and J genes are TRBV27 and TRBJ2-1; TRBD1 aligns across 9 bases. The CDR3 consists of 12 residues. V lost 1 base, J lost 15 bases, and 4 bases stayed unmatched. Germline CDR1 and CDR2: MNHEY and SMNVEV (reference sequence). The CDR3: CASSLFGTGMFF. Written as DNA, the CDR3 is TGTGCCAGCAGTTTATTTGGGACAGGGATGTTCTTC.

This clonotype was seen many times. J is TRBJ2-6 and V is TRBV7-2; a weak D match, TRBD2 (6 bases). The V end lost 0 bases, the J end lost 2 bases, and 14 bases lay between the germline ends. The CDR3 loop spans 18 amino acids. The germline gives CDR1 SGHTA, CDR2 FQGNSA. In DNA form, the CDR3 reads TGTGCCAGCAGCTTAGCGGTACTAGCCAATACTGGGGCCAACGTCCTGACTTTC. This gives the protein CASSLAVLANTGANVLTF.

The CDR3 DNA reads as TGTGCCTGGATCACAGGGGGGGATACGCAGTATTTT. Its translation is CAWITGGDTQYF. The rearrangement links TRBV30 to TRBJ2-3; TRBD1 aligns across 8 bases. Germline assignment: CDR1 GTSNPN and CDR2 SVGIG (reference sequence). This CDR3 has 12 amino acids. J gave up 6 bases and V 4 bases, and 3 bases lay outside the gene matches.

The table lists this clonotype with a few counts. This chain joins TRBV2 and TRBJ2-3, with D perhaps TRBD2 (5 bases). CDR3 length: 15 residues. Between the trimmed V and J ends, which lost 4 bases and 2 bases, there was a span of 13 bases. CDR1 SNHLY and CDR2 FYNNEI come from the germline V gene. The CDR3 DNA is TGTGCCAGCAGTGCGGTGGACTCCCACACAGATACGCAGTATTTT. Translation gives CASSAVDSHTDTQYF.

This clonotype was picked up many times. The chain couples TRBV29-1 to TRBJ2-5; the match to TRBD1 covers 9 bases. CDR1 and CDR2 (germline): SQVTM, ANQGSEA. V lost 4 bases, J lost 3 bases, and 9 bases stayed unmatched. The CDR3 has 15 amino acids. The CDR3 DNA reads TGCAGCGTTGCGGGACAGGGTATTTATGAAGAGACCCAGTACTTC. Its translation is CSVAGQGIYEETQYF.

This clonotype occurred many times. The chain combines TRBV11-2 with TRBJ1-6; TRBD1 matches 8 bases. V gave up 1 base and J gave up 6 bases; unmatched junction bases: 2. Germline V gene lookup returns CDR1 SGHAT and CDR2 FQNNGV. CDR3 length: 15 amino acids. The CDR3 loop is CASSLVGQGNSPLHF. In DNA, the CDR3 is TGTGCCAGCAGCTTAGTTGGACAGGGTAATTCACCCCTCCACTTT.

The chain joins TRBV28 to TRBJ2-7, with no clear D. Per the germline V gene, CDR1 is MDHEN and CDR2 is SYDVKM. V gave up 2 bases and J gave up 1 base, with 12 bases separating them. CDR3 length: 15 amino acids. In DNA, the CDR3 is TGTGCCAGCAGTTTAGGGCAGCTTGGGTCCTACGAGCAGTACTTC. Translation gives CASSLGQLGSYEQYF.

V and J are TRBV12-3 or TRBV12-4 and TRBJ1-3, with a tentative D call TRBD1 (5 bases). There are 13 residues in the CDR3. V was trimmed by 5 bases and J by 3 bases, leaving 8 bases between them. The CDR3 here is CASSQGVGNTIYF. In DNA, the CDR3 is TGTGCCAGCAGTCAGGGAGTTGGAAACACCATATATTTT.